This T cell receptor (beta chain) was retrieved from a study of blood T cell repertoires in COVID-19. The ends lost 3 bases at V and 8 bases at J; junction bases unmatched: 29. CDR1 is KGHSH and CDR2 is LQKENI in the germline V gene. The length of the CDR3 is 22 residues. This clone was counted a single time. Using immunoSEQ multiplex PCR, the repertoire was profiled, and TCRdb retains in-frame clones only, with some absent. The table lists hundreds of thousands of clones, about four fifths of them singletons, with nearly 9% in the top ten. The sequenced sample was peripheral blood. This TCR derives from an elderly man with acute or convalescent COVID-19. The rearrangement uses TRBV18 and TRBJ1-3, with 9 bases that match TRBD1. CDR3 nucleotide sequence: TGTGCCAGCTCACCTCCCTTCATTCGCCGGGACAGGGAGATATCTGGTTCGGACACCATATATTTT. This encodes CASSPPFIRRDREISGSDTIYF.